Following are 20 T cell receptor beta chains from one sample sequenced in a study of shared clonotypes between healthy human individuals (dated by TCRdb to the early 2020s). CD8 naive samples were CD45RO-negative cells positively selected for CCR7, giving a CD45RA+CCR7+ population that excluded TemRA cells. Library construction relied on the immunoSEQ multiplex PCR assay. The clones in this table, taken by TCRdb from immuneACCESS, are in-frame only. Not every clone is retained; where verified, under half of the shortfall comes from an unresolved V gene, and the cause of the rest is unknown. This sample comprises over 2 million clones, approximately 95% of them detected only once. More than 0.95% of the sample is held by the ten biggest clonotypes. The sample taken for sequencing was naive CD8+ T cells sorted from blood. According to the study, the label for this sample's cell subset or site signals: CD45RA+CCR7+. The receptors stem from a man aged 18 to 30 in good health.

The chain couples TRBV19 to TRBJ1-2; weak D call: TRBD1 (6 bases). The CDR3 covers 16 residues. CDR1 LNHDA and CDR2 SQIVND come from the germline V gene (reference sequence). Trimming removed 4 bases at V and 3 bases at J, with 18 bases between. CDR3 DNA sequence: TGTGCCAGTAGTACTACACCTCAGGGGTGGGACTATGGCTACACCTTC. It translates to CASSTTPQGWDYGYTF.

This chain uses TRBV9 with TRBJ2-7; 7 bases agree with TRBD1. The CDR3 runs to 14 residues. With 0 bases clipped from V and 3 bases from J, the junction kept 3 bases outside the gene matches. Germline CDR1 is SGDLS and CDR2 is YYNGEE. For the CDR3, the DNA is TGTGCCAGCAGCGTAGGAGGGACAGTCTACGAGCAGTACTTC. This encodes CASSVGGTVYEQYF.

The V call is TRBV25-1, the J call TRBJ2-1; 11 nucleotides line up with TRBD2. The CDR3 loop spans 15 amino acids. The germline gives CDR1 MGHDK, CDR2 SYGVNS. V trimming: 4 bases; J trimming: 2 bases; junction bases outside the gene matches: 1. The CDR3 DNA follows: TGTGCCAGCAGTGGGGGACTAGCGGCCTACAATGAGCAGTTCTTC. Amino acid sequence: CASSGGLAAYNEQFF.

The chain combines TRBV5-4 with TRBJ1-2; possible D gene TRBD1, 5 bases. CDR1 and CDR2 (germline): SGHNT, YYREEE (reference sequence). V gave up 4 bases and J gave up 4 bases, with 8 bases separating them. The CDR3 is made up of 12 amino acids. The CDR3 protein is CASSTGLYGYTF. The DNA for the CDR3 is TGTGCCAGCAGCACGGGACTCTATGGCTACACCTTC.

The chain recombines TRBV6-1 with TRBJ1-4; D is uncertain. Germline CDR1 MNHNS, CDR2 SASEGT. Trimming cost V 1 base and J 4 bases, with 10 bases left between them. CDR3 length: 15 amino acids. The CDR3 is CASSEETVYNEKLFF. For the CDR3, the DNA is TGTGCCAGCAGTGAAGAGACGGTATATAATGAAAAACTGTTTTTT.

The CDR3 spells CATNPSRTGSWETQYF. The CDR3 DNA follows: TGTGCCACCAACCCCTCCCGGACGGGTTCGTGGGAGACCCAGTACTTC. The rearrangement links TRBV25-1 to TRBJ2-5; D unclear. Looked up from germline, CDR1 is MGHDK and CDR2 is SYGVNS. The CDR3 contains 16 residues. Trimming left V 10 bases short and J 5 bases short, with 26 bases between. Based on the CDR3 plus reference TRBV25-1 and TRBJ2-5, the full variable domain is EADIYQTPRYLVIGTGKKITLECSQTMGHDKMYWYQQDPGMELHLIHYSYGVNSTEKGDLSSESTVSRIRTEHFPLTLESARPSHTSQYLCATNPSRTGSWETQYFGPGTRLLVL.

The chain joins TRBV27 to TRBJ1-4; tentative D call: TRBD1 (5 bases). V dropped 5 bases and J dropped 8 bases, with 24 bases sitting between them. Germline V lookup: CDR1 MNHEY, CDR2 SMNVEV (reference sequence). The CDR3 extends over 17 amino acids. DNA of the CDR3: TGTGCCAGCAGTCAAACCCTCCCCCAGGGCGCTGAGGAAAAACTGTTTTTT. It is translated as CASSQTLPQGAEEKLFF.

The chain carries TRBV5-1 and TRBJ1-1; 7 bases line up with TRBD1. The CDR3 has 16 residues. The J segment lost 0 bases and the V segment lost 3 bases, leaving 8 bases of the junction unmatched. The germline gives CDR1 SGHRS, CDR2 YFSETQ. CDR3 region: CASSSEVGTVNTEAFF. In DNA, the CDR3 is TGCGCCAGCAGCTCGGAAGTAGGGACAGTGAACACTGAAGCTTTCTTT.

Notes on this clone: The junction departs from the called germline gene at one end, perhaps through a read error. V is TRBV28 and J is TRBJ2-4; 7 bases are shared with TRBD1. This CDR3 is 15 amino acids long. Germline values: CDR1 MDHEN, CDR2 SYDVKM. The CDR3 DNA reads TGTACCAGCAGTTACAGGGGTTTAGCCAAAAACATTCAGTACTTC. It yields the protein CTSSYRGLAKNIQYF. Variable domain in full (rest from reference TRBV28 and TRBJ2-4): DVKVTQSSRYLVKRTGEKVFLECVQDMDHENMFWYRQDPGLGLRLIYFSYDVKMKEKGDIPEGYSVSREKKERFSLILESASTNQTSMYLCTSSYRGLAKNIQYFGAGTRLSVL.

The chain couples TRBV9 to TRBJ2-3; TRBD2 matches 14 bases. V dropped 3 bases and J dropped 2; count of bases not matched to a gene: 2. Germline CDR1 and CDR2: SGDLS and YYNGEE. CDR3 length equals 16 residues. This CDR3 reads CASSGLAGGNTDTQYF. The CDR3 DNA is TGTGCCAGCAGCGGACTAGCGGGAGGGAACACAGATACGCAGTATTTT.

The chain is built from TRBV6-5 and TRBJ1-1; D is possibly TRBD1 (5 bases). The CDR3 runs to 15 residues. V was shortened by 2 bases and J by 0 bases, with 10 bases between the two germline ends. Germline CDR1 reads MNHEY; CDR2 reads SVGAGI. The CDR3 is CASSYVRQLNTEAFF. The CDR3 DNA reads TGTGCCAGCAGTTACGTGAGACAGTTGAACACTGAAGCTTTCTTT.

This clone was counted a single time. The chain couples TRBV29-1 to TRBJ1-2; tentatively, D is TRBD1 (5 bases). With 0 bases removed from V and 5 bases from J, the gap between germline ends came to 13 bases. Germline V gene lookup returns CDR1 SQVTM and CDR2 ANQGSEA. The CDR3 sequence is 14 residues long. CDR3 region: CSVEDWAGRYGYTF. CDR3 in DNA: TGCAGCGTTGAAGATTGGGCAGGGAGATATGGCTACACCTTC.

V and J are TRBV15 and TRBJ2-7; tentatively, D is TRBD1 (5 bases). The V end was cut by 4 bases, the J end by 7 bases, with 11 bases between. The CDR3 loop spans 12 amino acids. CDR1 and CDR2 from the germline V gene are LNHNV and YYDKDF (reference sequence). CDR3 sequence: CATSTGREEQYF. CDR3 DNA: TGTGCCACCAGCACGGGCAGGGAAGAGCAGTACTTC.

This sequence joins TRBV7-9 and TRBJ2-5, with D possibly TRBD1 on 6 matching bases. The V and J ends lost 4 bases and 0 bases respectively, with 15 bases between them. Germline values: CDR1 SEHNR, CDR2 FQNEAQ (reference sequence). The CDR3 sequence is 16 residues long. CDR3 sequence (DNA): TGTGCCAGCAGCTCCATGGCCCAGGGGTACCAAGAGACCCAGTACTTC. Translation: CASSSMAQGYQETQYF. The full variable domain, rest sourced from reference TRBV7-9 and TRBJ2-5, is DTGVSQNPRHKITKRGQNVTFRCDPISEHNRLYWYRQTLGQGPEFLTYFQNEAQLEKSRLLSDRFSAERPKGSFSTLEIQRTEQGDSAMYLCASSSMAQGYQETQYFGPGTRLLVL.

The rearrangement uses TRBV25-1 and TRBJ2-5; D unresolved. This CDR3 has 13 amino acids. V was cut by 2 bases and J by 5 bases, with 9 bases left in between. The germline gives CDR1 MGHDK, CDR2 SYGVNS. Written as DNA, the CDR3 is TGTGCCAGCAGTGAACTCGTCCGGGAGACCCAGTACTTC. This codes for CASSELVRETQYF.

This rearrangement joins TRBV7-9 to TRBJ2-2; 7 bases agree with TRBD2. V trimming: 3 bases; J trimming: 0 bases; junction bases outside the gene matches: 1. Germline V lookup: CDR1 SEHNR, CDR2 FQNEAQ (reference sequence). The CDR3 extends over 15 amino acids. The CDR3 protein is CASSFTSANTGELFF. Written as DNA, the CDR3 is TGTGCCAGCAGCTTTACTAGCGCGAACACCGGGGAGCTGTTTTTT.

V gene TRBV4-1 combines with J gene TRBJ2-7, with 9 positions matching TRBD1. The CDR3 runs to 15 residues. In germline, CDR1 is MGHRA, CDR2 YSYEKL. The V segment lost 1 base and the J segment 3 bases; nucleotides outside the gene matches: 4. The CDR3 loop reads CASSQAWTGVYEQYF. CDR3 DNA: TGCGCCAGCAGCCAAGCATGGACAGGGGTCTACGAGCAGTACTTC.

The chain combines TRBV19 with TRBJ2-7; D perhaps matches TRBD2 (6 bases). Germline CDR1 reads LNHDA; CDR2 reads SQIVND (reference sequence). CDR3 length: 14 amino acids. V was shortened by 3 bases and J by 3 bases, with 12 bases between the two germline ends. CDR3 sequence (DNA): TGTGCCAGTAGTATGATAGCGGCTAGCTACGAGCAGTACTTC. Translated: CASSMIAASYEQYF.

This clone occurred once. V is TRBV27 and J is TRBJ2-5; TRBD1 matches 8 bases. Germline CDR1 and CDR2: MNHEY and SMNVEV (reference sequence). V lost 7 bases to trimming and J lost 5 bases; unmatched junction nucleotides: 6. This CDR3 comprises 13 residues. CDR3 DNA: TGTGCCAGCATGTCAGGGGGCAGTGAGACCCAGTACTTC. This codes for CASMSGGSETQYF.

V gene TRBV15 combines with J gene TRBJ2-3; D gene unclear. Germline assignment: CDR1 LNHNV and CDR2 YYDKDF (reference sequence). The CDR3 totals 17 residues. Trimming removed 2 bases from V and 2 bases from J, with 17 bases in between. The CDR3 sequence is CATSRMKTMLATDTQYF. CDR3 coding DNA: TGTGCCACCAGCAGAATGAAGACAATGTTAGCCACAGATACGCAGTATTTT.